This T cell receptor (beta chain) was identified in a study of T cells in Graves' hyperthyroidism and ophthalmopathy. Amplification yielded TCR beta CDR3 regions, with RNA transcripts as the source. The HTBI primer set served for first-round RT-PCR of the TCR CDR3. MiXCR, applied by TCRdb to the multiplex PCR reads, yields one record per CDR3 protein. The sample has hundreds of thousands of distinct CDR3 sequences, roughly 45% seen once. This CDR3 comprises 14 residues. V shed 3 bases, J shed 4 bases, and the junction held 4 bases outside the gene matches. CDR1 is MDHEN and CDR2 is SYDVKM in the germline V gene.

Sequencing was performed on peripheral blood or thyroid tissue (not recorded which). This TCR was sampled from an adult man with Graves' disease, either hyperthyroidism or ophthalmopathy (not recorded which). The chain is built from TRBV28 and TRBJ1-2, with 8 bases lining up with TRBD1. DNA of the CDR3: TGTGCCAGCAGTTTTCAGGGACAGGCCTATGGCTACACCTTC. It is translated as CASSFQGQAYGYTF.